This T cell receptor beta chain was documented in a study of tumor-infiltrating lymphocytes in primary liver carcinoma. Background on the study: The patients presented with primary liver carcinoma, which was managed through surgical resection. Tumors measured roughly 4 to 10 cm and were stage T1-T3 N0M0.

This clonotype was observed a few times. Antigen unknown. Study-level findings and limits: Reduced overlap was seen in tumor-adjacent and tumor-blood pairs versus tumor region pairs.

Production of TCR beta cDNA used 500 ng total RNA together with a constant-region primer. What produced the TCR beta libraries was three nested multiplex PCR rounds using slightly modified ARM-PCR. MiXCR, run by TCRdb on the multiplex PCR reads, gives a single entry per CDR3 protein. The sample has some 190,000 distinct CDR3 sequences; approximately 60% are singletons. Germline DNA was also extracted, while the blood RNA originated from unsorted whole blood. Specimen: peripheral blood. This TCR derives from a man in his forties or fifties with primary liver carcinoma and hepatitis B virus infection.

CDR3 in amino acids: CASSLAGTTGNTIYF. CDR3 in DNA: TGTGCCAGCAGCTTAGCTGGGACCACTGGAAACACCATATATTTT. The chain is built from TRBV7-9 and TRBJ1-3; perhaps TRBD1 as D (5 bases). In germline, CDR1 is SEHNR, CDR2 FQNEAQ (reference sequence). The CDR3 runs to 15 residues. With 0 bases removed from V and 2 bases from J, the gap between germline ends came to 8 bases.